The source of this T cell receptor beta chain is a study of shared clonotypes between healthy human individuals. Naive CD8 cells, CD45RO-negative and positively selected for CCR7, excluded terminally differentiated effector memory CD45RA+ cells. This table comes from immunoSEQ multiplex PCR, and its TCRdb copy is limited to in-frame clones, with some not included. This sample has 750,000 to 1,000,000 clones, with 80% to 95% found just once. V lost 5 bases to trimming and J lost 1 base, with 15 bases between them. This CDR3 comprises 15 residues. CDR1 and CDR2 from the germline V gene are SGHRS and YFSETQ.

The sequence came from a man between 25 and 39 years old in good health. The sequenced sample was naive CD8+ T cells sorted from blood. The V call is TRBV5-1, the J call TRBJ1-1; TRBD1 might be the D (5 bases). CDR3 amino acids: CASRVTVARNTEAFF. CDR3 DNA: TGCGCCAGCAGGGTGACAGTCGCACGGAACACTGAAGCTTTCTTT.